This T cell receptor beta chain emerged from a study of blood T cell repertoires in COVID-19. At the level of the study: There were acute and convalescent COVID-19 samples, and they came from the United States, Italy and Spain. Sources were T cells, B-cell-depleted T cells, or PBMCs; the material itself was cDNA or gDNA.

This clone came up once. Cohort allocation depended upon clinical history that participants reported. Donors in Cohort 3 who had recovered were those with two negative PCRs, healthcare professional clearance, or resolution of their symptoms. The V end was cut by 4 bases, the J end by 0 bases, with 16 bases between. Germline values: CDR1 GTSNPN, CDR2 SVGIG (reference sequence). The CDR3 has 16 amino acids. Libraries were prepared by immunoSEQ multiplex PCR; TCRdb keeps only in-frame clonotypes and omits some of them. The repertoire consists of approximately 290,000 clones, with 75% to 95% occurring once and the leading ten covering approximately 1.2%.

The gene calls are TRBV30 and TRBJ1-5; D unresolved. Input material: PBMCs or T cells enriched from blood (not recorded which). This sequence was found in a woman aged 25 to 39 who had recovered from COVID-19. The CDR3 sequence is CAWKRDGLFSNQPQHF. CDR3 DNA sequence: TGTGCCTGGAAGCGTGACGGCCTTTTTAGCAATCAGCCCCAGCATTTT. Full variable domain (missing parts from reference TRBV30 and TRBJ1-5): SQTIHQWPATLVQPVGSPLSLECTVEGTSNPNLYWYRQAAGRGLQLLFYSVGIGQISSEVPQNLSASRPQDRQFILSSKKLLLSDSGFYLCAWKRDGLFSNQPQHFGDGTRLSIL.